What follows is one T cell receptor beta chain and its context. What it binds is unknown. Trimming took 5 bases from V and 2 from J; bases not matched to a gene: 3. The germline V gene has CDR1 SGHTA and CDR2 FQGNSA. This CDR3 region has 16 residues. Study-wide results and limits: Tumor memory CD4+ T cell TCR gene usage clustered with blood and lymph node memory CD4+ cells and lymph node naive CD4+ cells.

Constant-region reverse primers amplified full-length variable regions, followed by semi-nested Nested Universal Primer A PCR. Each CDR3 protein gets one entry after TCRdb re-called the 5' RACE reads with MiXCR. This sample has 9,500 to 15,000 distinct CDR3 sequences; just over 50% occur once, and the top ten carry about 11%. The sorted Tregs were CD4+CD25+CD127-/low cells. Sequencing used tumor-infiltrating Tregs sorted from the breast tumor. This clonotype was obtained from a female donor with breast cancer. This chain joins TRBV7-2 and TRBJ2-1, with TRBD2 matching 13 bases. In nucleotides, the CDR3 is TGTGCCAGCAGCCGACTAGCGGGAGGCGCCTACAATGAGCAGTTCTTC. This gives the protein CASSRLAGGAYNEQFF. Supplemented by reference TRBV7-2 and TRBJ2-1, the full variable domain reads GAGVSQSPSNKVTEKGKDVELRCDPISGHTALYWYRQSLGQGLEFLIYFQGNSAPDKSGLPSDRFSAERTGGSVSTLTIQRTQQEDSAVYLCASSRLAGGAYNEQFFGPGTRLTVL.